The clone carrying this T cell receptor beta chain was detected only a few times. Germline CDR1 and CDR2: LGHNA and YNFKEQ. The CDR3 is 13 amino acids. V lost 4 bases and J lost 8, with 14 bases in between. The data were obtained in a study of tumor-infiltrating lymphocytes in localized non-small cell lung cancer. Clones were sequenced by immunoSEQ multiplex PCR, and TCRdb holds only the in-frame ones, with some missing. The sample consists of roughly 13,000 clones, approximately 66% of them appearing once. The rearrangement links TRBV4-2 to TRBJ1-2; D is uncertain. The receptor's source is a human donor with non-small cell lung cancer. The sample taken for sequencing was lung tumor tissue. The chain's CDR3 is CASSPALGRGYTF. The CDR3 region has the DNA TGTGCCAGCAGCCCCGCTCTCGGGCGCGGCTACACCTTC.